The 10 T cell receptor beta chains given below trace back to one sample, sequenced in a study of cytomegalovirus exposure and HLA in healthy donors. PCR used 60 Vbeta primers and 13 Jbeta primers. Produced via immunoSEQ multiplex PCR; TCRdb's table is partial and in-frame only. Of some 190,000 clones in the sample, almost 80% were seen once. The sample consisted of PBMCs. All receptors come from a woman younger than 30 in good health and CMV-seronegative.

This chain's CDR3 is CASSYNPLAGANEQFF. The CDR3 DNA reads TGTGCCAGCAGTTACAACCCACTAGCGGGGGCCAATGAGCAGTTCTTC. The rearrangement uses TRBV6-5 and TRBJ2-1, with TRBD2 identical over 11 bases. V shed 2 bases and J 6 bases; nucleotides not matched to a gene: 6. The germline CDR1 and CDR2 sequences are MNHEY and SVGAGI. The CDR3 is 16 amino acids.

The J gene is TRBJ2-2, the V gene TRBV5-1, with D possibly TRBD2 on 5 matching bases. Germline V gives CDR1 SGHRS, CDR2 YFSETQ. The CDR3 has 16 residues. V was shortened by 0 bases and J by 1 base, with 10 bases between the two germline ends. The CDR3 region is CASSLVLAENTGELFF. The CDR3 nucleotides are TGCGCCAGCAGCTTGGTCCTAGCTGAGAACACCGGGGAGCTGTTTTTT. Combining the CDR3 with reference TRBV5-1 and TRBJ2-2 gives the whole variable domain KAGVTQTPRYLIKTRGQQVTLSCSPISGHRSVSWYQQTPGQGLQFLFEYFSETQRNKGNFPGRFSGRQFSNSRSEMNVSTLELGDSALYLCASSLVLAENTGELFFGEGSRLTVL.

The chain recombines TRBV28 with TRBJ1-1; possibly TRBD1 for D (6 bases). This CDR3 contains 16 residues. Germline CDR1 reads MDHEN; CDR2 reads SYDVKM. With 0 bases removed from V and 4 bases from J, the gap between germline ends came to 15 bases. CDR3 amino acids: CASSLWSRGASTEAFF. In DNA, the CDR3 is TGTGCCAGCAGTTTATGGTCTCGGGGGGCAAGCACTGAAGCTTTCTTT.

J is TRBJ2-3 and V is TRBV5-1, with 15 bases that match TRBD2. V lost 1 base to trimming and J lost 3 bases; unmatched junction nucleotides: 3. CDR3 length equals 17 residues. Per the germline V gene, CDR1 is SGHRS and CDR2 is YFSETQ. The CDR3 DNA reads TGCGCCAGCAGCTTGAGGACTAGCGGGGGGGCTACAGATACGCAGTATTTT. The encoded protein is CASSLRTSGGATDTQYF.

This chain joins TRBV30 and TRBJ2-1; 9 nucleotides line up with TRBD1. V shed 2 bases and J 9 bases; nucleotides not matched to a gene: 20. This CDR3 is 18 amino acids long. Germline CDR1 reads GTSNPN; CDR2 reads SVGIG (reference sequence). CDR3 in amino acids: CAWSLHITGTGRGGEQFF. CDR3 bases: TGTGCCTGGAGTCTGCATATTACCGGGACAGGGAGAGGAGGTGAGCAGTTCTTC.

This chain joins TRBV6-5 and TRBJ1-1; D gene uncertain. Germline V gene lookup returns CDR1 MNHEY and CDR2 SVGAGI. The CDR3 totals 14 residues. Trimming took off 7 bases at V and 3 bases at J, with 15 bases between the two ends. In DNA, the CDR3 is TGTGCCAGCACCAAATCGGAGGTTTACACTGAAGCTTTCTTT. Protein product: CASTKSEVYTEAFF.

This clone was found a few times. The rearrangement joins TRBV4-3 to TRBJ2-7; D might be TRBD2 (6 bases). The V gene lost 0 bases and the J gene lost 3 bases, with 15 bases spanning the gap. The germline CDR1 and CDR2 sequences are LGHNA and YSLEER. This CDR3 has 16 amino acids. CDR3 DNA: TGCGCCAGCAGCCAAGATAGCGGTTTAAATCGCTACGAGCAGTACTTC. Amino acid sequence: CASSQDSGLNRYEQYF.

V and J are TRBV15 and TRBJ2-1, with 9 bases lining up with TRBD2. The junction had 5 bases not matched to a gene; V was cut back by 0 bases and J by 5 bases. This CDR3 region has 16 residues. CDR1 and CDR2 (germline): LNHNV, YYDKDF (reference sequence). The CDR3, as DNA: TGTGCCACCAGCAGAGATCTGGCGGGGGGGGACAATGAGCAGTTCTTC. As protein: CATSRDLAGGDNEQFF.

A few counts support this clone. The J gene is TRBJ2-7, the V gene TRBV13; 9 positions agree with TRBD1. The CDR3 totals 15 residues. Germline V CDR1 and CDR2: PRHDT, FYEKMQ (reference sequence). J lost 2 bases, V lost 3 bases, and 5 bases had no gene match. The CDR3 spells CASSFSRTGAYEQYF. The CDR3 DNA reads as TGTGCCAGCAGCTTCTCACGGACAGGGGCCTACGAGCAGTACTTC.

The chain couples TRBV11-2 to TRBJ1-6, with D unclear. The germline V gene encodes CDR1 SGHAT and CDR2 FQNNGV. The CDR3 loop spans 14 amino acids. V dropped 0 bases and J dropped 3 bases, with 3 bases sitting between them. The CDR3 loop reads CASSLDRYNSPLHF. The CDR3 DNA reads TGTGCCAGCAGCTTAGACCGCTATAATTCACCCCTCCACTTT. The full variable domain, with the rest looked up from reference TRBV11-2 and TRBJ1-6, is EAGVAQSPRYKIIEKRQSVAFWCNPISGHATLYWYQQILGQGPKLLIQFQNNGVVDDSQLPKDRFSAERLKGVDSTLKIQPAKLEDSAVYLCASSLDRYNSPLHFGNGTRLTVT.